This TCR beta chain originates from a study of T cell repertoires in cytomegalovirus infection. With regard to this clonotype: Its antigen is unknown.

The CDR3 runs to 17 residues. V was clipped by 4 bases and J by 10 bases; unmatched bases: 14. CDR1 is SGHRS, CDR2 YFSETQ, per germline. Each CDR3 protein gets one entry after TCRdb re-called the reads with MiXCR. The sample yields hundreds of thousands of distinct CDR3 sequences, roughly 36% seen once. This sequence originates from a human donor in good health (CMV status not recorded). Some clones in this sample may be carry-over from other donors' samples. This chain joins TRBV5-1 and TRBJ2-1; 13 positions agree with TRBD2. The sequencing here drew on cultured PBMCs, taken from culture after CMV antigen stimulation. The CDR3 DNA reads TGCGCCAGCAGCATAGGACCCGGGACTAGCGGGACCTCAGAGCAGTTCTTC. Protein sequence: CASSIGPGTSGTSEQFF.